This TCR beta chain comes out of a study of shared clonotypes between healthy human individuals. The table came from immunoSEQ multiplex PCR; TCRdb's copy has only in-frame clones and leaves some out. In the table there are hundreds of thousands of clones, around 80% of which are singletons. The TCR was taken from a woman aged 40 to 55 in good health. Some clones in this sample may be carry-over from other donors' samples. The sample consisted of PBMCs.

The CDR3 DNA follows: TGTGCCAGCAGTGACAGAGCGGGAGAGACCGATACGCAGTATTTT. It translates to CASSDRAGETDTQYF. The chain couples TRBV6-4 to TRBJ2-3, with 8 positions matching TRBD2. CDR3 size: 15 residues. V lost 2 bases and J lost 6; bases outside the gene matches: 7. Germline CDR1 MRHNA, CDR2 SNTAGT.